This record looks at one TCR beta chain sequence and its context. This entry belongs to a study of shared clonotypes between healthy human individuals. Trimming pared 3 bases from V and 1 base from J, leaving 12 bases between. The CDR3 is made up of 15 amino acids. Looked up from germline, CDR1 is KGHSH and CDR2 is LQKENI. TCRdb keeps only in-frame clones here, not all; method: immunoSEQ multiplex PCR. The sample consists of about 2.4 million clones, more than 85% of them appearing once. This sequence was found in a man between 18 and 29 years old in good health. Some clones in this sample may be carry-over from other donors' samples. Sequencing was performed on naive CD4+ T cells from PBMCs. Subset here: CD45RA+ positively selected. The V and J genes are TRBV18 and TRBJ1-1; D is unclear. The CDR3 reads CASSPVTLENTEAFF. The CDR3 DNA follows: TGTGCCAGCTCACCGGTGACCCTCGAGAACACTGAAGCTTTCTTT.